This T cell receptor beta chain was profiled in a study of patients and donors after allogeneic stem cell transplantation. TCRdb itself ran the RT-PCR reads through MiXCR, one entry per CDR3 protein. This table has about 8,300 distinct CDR3 sequences, under 14% appearing once. The V segment lost 10 bases and the J segment 0 bases; nucleotides outside the gene matches: 18. The germline V gene encodes CDR1 MNHNS and CDR2 SASEGT. This CDR3 comprises 18 residues. This receptor was taken from a human donor who was either an allogeneic HSCT recipient or a stem cell or donor lymphocyte infusion donor (not recorded which). It is not recorded whose cells these are; they may come from a transplant donor. Source material: blood, either unsorted or a sorted T cell fraction (not recorded which). The J gene is TRBJ2-3, the V gene TRBV6-1; 8 nucleotides match TRBD2. CDR3 in amino acids: CATRRTGGLGSSTDTQYF. The DNA for the CDR3 is TGTGCCACCAGGCGAACGGGGGGGCTGGGTTCTAGCACAGATACGCAGTATTTT.